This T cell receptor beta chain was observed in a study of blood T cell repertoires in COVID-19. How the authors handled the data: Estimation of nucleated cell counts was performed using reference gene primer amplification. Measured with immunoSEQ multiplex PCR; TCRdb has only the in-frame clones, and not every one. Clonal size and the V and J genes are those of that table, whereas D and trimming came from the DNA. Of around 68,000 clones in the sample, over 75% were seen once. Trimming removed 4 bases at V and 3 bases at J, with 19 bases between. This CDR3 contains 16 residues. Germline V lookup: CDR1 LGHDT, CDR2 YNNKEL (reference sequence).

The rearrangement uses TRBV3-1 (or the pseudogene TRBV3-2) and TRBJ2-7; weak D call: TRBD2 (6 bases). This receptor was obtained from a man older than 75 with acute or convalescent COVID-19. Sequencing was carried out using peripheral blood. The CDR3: CASSLRGSGKNYEQYF. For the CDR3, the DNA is TGTGCCAGCAGCCTGCGGGGCTCCGGAAAAAACTACGAGCAGTACTTC.